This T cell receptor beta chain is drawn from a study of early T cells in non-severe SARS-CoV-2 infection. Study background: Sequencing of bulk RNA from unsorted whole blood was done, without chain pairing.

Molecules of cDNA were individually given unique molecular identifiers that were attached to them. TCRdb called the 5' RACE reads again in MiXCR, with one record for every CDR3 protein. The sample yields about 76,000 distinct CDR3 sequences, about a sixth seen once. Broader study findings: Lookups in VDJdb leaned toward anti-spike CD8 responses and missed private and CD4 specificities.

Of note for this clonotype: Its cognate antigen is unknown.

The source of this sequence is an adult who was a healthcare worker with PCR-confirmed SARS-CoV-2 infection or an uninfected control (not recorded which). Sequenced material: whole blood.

The DNA for the CDR3 is TGTGCCAGCAGCTTAGGAGGGGAAAAACTGTTTTTT. It yields the protein CASSLGGEKLFF. The chain joins TRBV7-9 to TRBJ1-4, with D unresolved. Trimming shortened V by 1 base and J by 8 bases, and 5 bases separated the two germline ends. CDR1 and CDR2 from the germline V gene are SEHNR and FQNEAQ (reference sequence). This CDR3 spans 12 amino acids.